What follows describes a single TCR beta chain. Its antigen remains unidentified. Other DNA sequences of this sample code for an identical CDR3. V gave up 2 bases and J gave up 6 bases, with 6 bases separating them. The CDR3 runs to 11 residues. Germline CDR1 reads SGHNT; CDR2 reads YYREEE (reference sequence). This sample is part of a study of shared clonotypes between healthy human individuals. Study-wide results and limits: Across subsets, estimated richness was generally greater for naive than for memory populations. Incompleteness in sorted-subset sequencing, despite large depth, was shown by rarefaction.

CD45RO-negative CD8 cells positively selected for CCR7 made up the naive population, which excluded terminally differentiated effector memory CD45RA+ cells. Using about 0.2 ug DNA, 32,000 or so T cell genomes, the sorted-subset replicate PCRs were run. Repertoires were generated with immunoSEQ multiplex PCR, while TCRdb's copy carries only in-frame clones and drops some. The profile shows about 2 million clones, approximately 95% of them singletons. The chain has TRBV5-4 and TRBJ2-7; a possible D gene is TRBD2 (5 bases). The sample comprised naive CD8+ T cells sorted from blood. The TCR originated in a man aged 18 to 35 in good health. The CDR3 region is CASSLGLEQYF. The CDR3 DNA is TGTGCCAGCAGCTTAGGACTCGAGCAGTACTTC.